These 17 T cell receptor beta chains came from one sample sequenced in a study of cytotoxic CD8 clonotypes in ibrutinib-treated CLL. Generated by immunoSEQ multiplex PCR, the TCRdb table keeps only in-frame clones and is missing some. Among approximately 300,000 clones listed, about 80% were seen once. Source: PBMCs, taken before ibrutinib treatment. The receptors derive from a human donor with chronic lymphocytic leukemia.

V usage is TRBV5-6 and J usage is TRBJ1-1; tentative D call: TRBD1 (5 bases). Trimming took off 2 bases at V and 7 bases at J, with 21 bases between the two ends. This CDR3 has 16 residues. The V gene's germline CDR1 is SGHDT and CDR2 YYEEEE. CDR3 region: CASSFGTQPRRGEAFF. The CDR3 bases are TGTGCCAGCAGCTTCGGGACTCAACCCCGACGGGGTGAAGCTTTCTTT.

The V gene is TRBV5-1, the J gene TRBJ1-5, with TRBD1 matching 10 bases. Germline CDR1 SGHRS, CDR2 YFSETQ. This CDR3 comprises 14 residues. The V gene end was trimmed by 4 bases and the J gene end by 6 bases; junction bases not matched to a gene: 4. The CDR3 sequence is CASSLGTGVQPQHF. The CDR3 DNA is TGCGCCAGCAGCCTGGGGACAGGGGTTCAGCCCCAGCATTTT.

The chain recombines TRBV15 with TRBJ2-1; 7 nucleotides align to TRBD2. V lost 4 bases, J lost 2 bases, and 11 bases stayed unmatched. Germline-derived CDR1 and CDR2 are LNHNV and YYDKDF (reference sequence). There are 17 residues in the CDR3. CDR3 sequence: CATSTHLGGPTYNEQFF. In nucleotides, the CDR3 is TGTGCCACCAGCACCCACTTGGGAGGGCCAACCTACAATGAGCAGTTCTTC.

This clone was detected only a few times. The CDR3 DNA reads as TGTGCCAGCAGCGACCACGGGACAAAGGACGGCTACACCTTC. Translation gives CASSDHGTKDGYTF. The V call is TRBV9, the J call TRBJ1-2, with D perhaps TRBD1 (6 bases). Germline V gives CDR1 SGDLS, CDR2 YYNGEE. The CDR3 totals 14 residues. V was cut by 3 bases and J by 8 bases, with 17 bases left in between. Drawing the rest from reference TRBV9 and TRBJ1-2, the complete variable domain is DSGVTQTPKHLITATGQRVTLRCSPRSGDLSVYWYQQSLDQGLQFLIQYYNGEERAKGNILERFSAQQFPDLHSELNLSSLELGDSALYFCASSDHGTKDGYTFGSGTRLTVV.

This chain uses TRBV9 with TRBJ2-1; 9 nucleotides line up with TRBD1. Germline CDR1 reads SGDLS; CDR2 reads YYNGEE. The length of the CDR3 is 16 residues. With 0 bases clipped from V and 4 bases from J, the junction kept 5 bases outside the gene matches. CDR3 sequence (DNA): TGTGCCAGCAGCGTAGCCGGACAGGGGCGGTACAATGAGCAGTTCTTC. Encoded protein: CASSVAGQGRYNEQFF.

The chain is built from TRBV29-1 and TRBJ2-3, with a tentative D call TRBD2 (5 bases). The CDR3 runs 16 residues. Germline CDR1 SQVTM, CDR2 ANQGSEA. V shed 6 bases and J shed 2 bases, with 21 bases lying between them. The CDR3 loop is CSVELEVWRPTDTQYF. Here the CDR3 DNA reads TGCAGCGTAGAATTGGAGGTCTGGCGGCCCACAGATACGCAGTATTTT.

This rearrangement joins TRBV27 to TRBJ2-5; D gene ambiguous. V was cut by 5 bases and J by 1 base, with 5 bases left in between. Germline V gives CDR1 MNHEY, CDR2 SMNVEV (reference sequence). The CDR3 covers 12 residues. DNA of the CDR3: TGTGCCAGCAGTGCGACCCAAGAGACCCAGTACTTC. Protein: CASSATQETQYF.

The chain joins TRBV5-1 to TRBJ2-3; perhaps TRBD2 as D (5 bases). V lost 2 bases, J lost 0 bases, and 10 bases lay in between. This CDR3 spans 15 amino acids. Germline-derived CDR1 and CDR2 are SGHRS and YFSETQ. CDR3 bases: TGCGCCAGCAGCTTCGGGGATGTTAGCACAGATACGCAGTATTTT. This codes for CASSFGDVSTDTQYF.

The gene calls are TRBV28 and TRBJ2-3; 9 bases map to TRBD2. This CDR3 is 14 amino acids long. Germline V gene data show CDR1 as MDHEN and CDR2 as SYDVKM. With 10 bases clipped from V and 5 bases from J, the junction kept 10 bases outside the gene matches. As DNA, the CDR3 is TGTGCCACCCTAGCGGGAAAAGAGGTAGATACGCAGTATTTT. It is translated as CATLAGKEVDTQYF.

The rearrangement uses TRBV7-8 and TRBJ2-2; D is unclear. The germline CDR1 and CDR2 sequences are SGHVS and FQNEAQ. V dropped 2 bases and J dropped 4 bases, with 8 bases sitting between them. The CDR3 spans 14 residues. The CDR3 protein is CASSLWGITGELFF. The CDR3 nucleotides read TGTGCCAGCAGCTTATGGGGTATCACCGGGGAGCTGTTTTTT.

The chain joins TRBV5-1 to TRBJ1-5; 12 bases map to TRBD1. CDR1 is SGHRS, CDR2 YFSETQ, per germline. The CDR3 has 17 amino acids. The J segment lost 0 bases and the V segment lost 5 bases, leaving 6 bases of the junction unmatched. The DNA of the CDR3 is TGCGCCAGCAGTCCCGGGACAGGGGGCTATAGCAATCAGCCCCAGCATTTT. It codes for CASSPGTGGYSNQPQHF.

The chain employs TRBV6-5 and TRBJ1-2, with 7 positions matching TRBD1. CDR3 length: 14 amino acids. Looked up from germline, CDR1 is MNHEY and CDR2 is SVGAGI. J was trimmed by 3 bases and V by 5 bases; bases with no gene match: 6. Written as DNA, the CDR3 is TGTGCCAGCAGTCCCAGACAGGGCCACTATGGCTACACCTTC. Its protein is CASSPRQGHYGYTF.

The genes are TRBV6-5 and TRBJ2-7, with TRBD1 identical over 7 bases. Trimming cost V 2 bases and J 8 bases; bases outside gene matches: 12. Germline V lookup: CDR1 MNHEY, CDR2 SVGAGI. The CDR3 has 15 amino acids. The CDR3, as DNA: TGTGCCAGCAGTTACGTGGGACAGTCGGTTGATAAGCAGTACTTC. Translation gives CASSYVGQSVDKQYF.

The genes are TRBV9 and TRBJ2-2, with TRBD2 identical over 8 bases. V shed 4 bases, J shed 6 bases, and the junction held 11 bases outside the gene matches. CDR1 SGDLS and CDR2 YYNGEE come from the germline V gene. This CDR3 is built from 16 residues. CDR3 sequence reads: CASSPPEGREAGELFF. The DNA of the CDR3 is TGTGCCAGCAGCCCACCCGAGGGGCGGGAGGCCGGGGAGCTGTTTTTT.

The chain combines TRBV5-6 with TRBJ2-1, with 7 bases identical to TRBD1. The CDR3 spans 14 residues. Germline V lookup: CDR1 SGHDT, CDR2 YYEEEE. V lost 6 bases and J lost 4; bases outside the gene matches: 7. The CDR3 bases are TGTGCCAGCATCAGATACAGGGGTTACAATGAGCAGTTCTTC. As protein: CASIRYRGYNEQFF. Together with reference TRBV5-6 and TRBJ2-1, the CDR3 gives the full variable domain: DAGVTQSPTHLIKTRGQQVTLRCSPKSGHDTVSWYQQALGQGPQFIFQYYEEEERQRGNFPDRFSGHQFPNYSSELNVNALLLGDSALYLCASIRYRGYNEQFFGPGTRLTVL.

The rearrangement links TRBV5-8 to TRBJ1-4; perhaps TRBD1 as D (5 bases). The CDR3 sequence is 15 residues long. The V end lost 4 bases, the J end lost 3 bases, and 13 bases lay between the germline ends. Germline assignment: CDR1 SGHTS and CDR2 YDEGEE. The CDR3, as DNA: TGTGCCAGCAGCACAAGACAGAACCCTAATGAAAAACTGTTTTTT. Translating gives CASSTRQNPNEKLFF.

This chain uses TRBV5-5 with TRBJ2-7; 8 nucleotides line up with TRBD2. Losses at the gene ends were 6 bases for V and 6 bases for J; bases not matched to a gene: 5. The length of the CDR3 is 12 residues. Germline V gives CDR1 SGHKS, CDR2 YYEKEE (reference sequence). CDR3: CASIAGPSEQYF. As DNA, the CDR3 is TGTGCCAGCATAGCGGGACCTAGCGAGCAGTACTTC.